Reported below is one TCR beta chain. Its cognate antigen is unknown. The data stem from a study of T cell responses to AZD1222 COVID-19 vaccine. Germline V gene sequence: CDR1 SGHNT, CDR2 YYREEE (reference sequence). V lost 0 bases and J lost 2, with 8 bases in between. This CDR3 spans 14 amino acids. Study observations and caveats: With dominance at 160-218 and 743-854, vaccine-associated CD4 TCRs spanned spike. Only a handful of people who got AZD1222 tested seropositive at baseline.

Generated by immunoSEQ multiplex PCR, the TCRdb table keeps only in-frame clones and is missing some. Of about 170,000 clones listed, just under 95% are singletons. This sample comprised peripheral blood, obtained on day 0 of AZD1222 vaccination. This TCR was recovered from an adult in good health. The gene calls are TRBV5-4 and TRBJ1-1; D ambiguous. The DNA for the CDR3 is TGTGCCAGCAGCTTGGCCGTTGCTAACACTGAAGCTTTCTTT. The encoded protein is CASSLAVANTEAFF.